This T cell receptor (beta chain) was obtained from a study of OX40 agonist ivuxolimab in advanced cancers. This table comes from immunoSEQ multiplex PCR, and its TCRdb copy is limited to in-frame clones, with some not included. Seen here are approximately 21,000 clones, around 82% observed once, and the top ten hold around 3.1%. There are 14 residues in the CDR3. V shed 6 bases and J 1 base; nucleotides not matched to a gene: 2. Germline V gene lookup returns CDR1 WSHSY and CDR2 SAAADI. This sequence originates from an adult with an advanced solid tumor such as melanoma, head and neck, liver or kidney cancer. The material sequenced was CD4+ or CD8+ T cells sorted from blood, taken in a trial of the OX40 agonist ivuxolimab. The gene calls are TRBV10-2 and TRBJ1-1; TRBD1 aligns across 10 bases. This chain's CDR3 is CASRRQGANTEAFF. In DNA form, the CDR3 reads TGCGCCAGCAGAAGACAGGGGGCGAACACTGAAGCTTTCTTT.